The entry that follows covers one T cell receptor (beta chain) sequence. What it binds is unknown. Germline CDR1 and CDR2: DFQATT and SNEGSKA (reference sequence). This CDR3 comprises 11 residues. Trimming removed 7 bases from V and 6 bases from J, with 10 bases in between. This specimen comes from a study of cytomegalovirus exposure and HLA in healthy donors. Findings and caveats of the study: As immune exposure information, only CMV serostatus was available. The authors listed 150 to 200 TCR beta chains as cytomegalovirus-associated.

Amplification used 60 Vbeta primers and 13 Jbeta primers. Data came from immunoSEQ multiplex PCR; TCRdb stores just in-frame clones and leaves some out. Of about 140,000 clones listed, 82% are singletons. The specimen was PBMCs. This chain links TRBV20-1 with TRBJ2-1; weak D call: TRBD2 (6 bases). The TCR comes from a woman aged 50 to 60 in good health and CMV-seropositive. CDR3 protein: CSGLEGNEQFF. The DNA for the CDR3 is TGCAGTGGTTTGGAGGGCAATGAGCAGTTCTTC.